This T cell receptor (beta chain) is drawn from a study of tissue T cells after allogeneic stem cell transplantation. The CDR3 loop spans 14 amino acids. The V end lost 1 base, the J end lost 8 bases, and 14 bases lay between the germline ends. The germline V gene has CDR1 LGHNA and CDR2 YNFKEQ. TCRdb's table, derived via immunoSEQ multiplex PCR, lists solely in-frame clones and lacks some. The repertoire includes about 9,800 clones, 50% to 70% of them detected once, and roughly a tenth sits in the top ten. The input for sequencing was tissue from the ileum, taken at autopsy. The TCR originated in a woman aged 18 to 55 with breast cancer. This rearrangement joins TRBV4-2 to TRBJ1-2, with a weak D call TRBD1 (5 bases). CDR3 sequence (DNA): TGTGCCAGCAGCCAAGTAGGGACGGATTTCGGCTACACCTTC. Protein sequence: CASSQVGTDFGYTF.